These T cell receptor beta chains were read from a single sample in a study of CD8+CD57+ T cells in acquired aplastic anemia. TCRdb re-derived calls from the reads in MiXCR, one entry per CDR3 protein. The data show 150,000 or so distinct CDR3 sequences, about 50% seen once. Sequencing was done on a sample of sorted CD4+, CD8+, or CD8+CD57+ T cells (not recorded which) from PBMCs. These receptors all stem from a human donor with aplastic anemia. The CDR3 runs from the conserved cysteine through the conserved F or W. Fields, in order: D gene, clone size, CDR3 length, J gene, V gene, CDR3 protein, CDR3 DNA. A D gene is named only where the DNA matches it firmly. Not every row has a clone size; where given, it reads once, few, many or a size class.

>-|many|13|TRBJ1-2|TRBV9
CASSVVARDGYTF
TGTGCCAGCAGCGTGGTAGCCCGAGATGGCTACACCTTC
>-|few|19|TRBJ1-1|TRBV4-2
CASSQGPLGSGDMNTEAFF
TGTGCCAGCAGCCAAGGGCCACTTGGGTCAGGAGACATGAACACTGAAGCTTTCTTT
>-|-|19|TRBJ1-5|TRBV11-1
CASSLELGGRADGNQPQHF
TGTGCCAGCAGCCTAGAGCTGGGCGGCAGGGCGGATGGCAATCAGCCCCAGCATTTT
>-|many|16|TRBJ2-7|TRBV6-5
CASSYSLRGDSDEQYF
TGTGCCAGCAGTTACTCCCTCAGGGGAGACTCAGACGAGCAGTACTTC
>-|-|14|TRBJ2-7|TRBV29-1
CSVKNERRGNEQYF
TGCAGCGTTAAGAACGAGCGGAGGGGGAACGAGCAGTACTTC
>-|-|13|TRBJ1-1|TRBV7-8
CASTTSVNTEAFF
TGTGCCAGCACCACCTCAGTGAACACTGAAGCTTTCTTT
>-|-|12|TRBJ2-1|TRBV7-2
CASSSSVGEQFF
TGTGCCAGCAGCTCATCGGTGGGTGAGCAGTTCTTC
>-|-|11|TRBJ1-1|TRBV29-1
CSVVSGSEAFF
TGCAGCGTTGTATCCGGGTCTGAAGCTTTCTTT
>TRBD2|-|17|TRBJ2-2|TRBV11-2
CASSLPGLAGDNRELFF
TGTGCCAGCAGCTTACCAGGACTAGCGGGAGATAACAGGGAGCTGTTTTTT
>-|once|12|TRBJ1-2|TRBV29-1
CSGQGLNYGYTF
TGCAGCGGGCAGGGGCTAAACTATGGCTACACCTTC
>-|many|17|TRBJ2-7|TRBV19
CASSIGLIAAGPYEQYF
TGTGCCAGTAGTATCGGGCTAATTGCTGCAGGACCCTACGAGCAGTACTTC
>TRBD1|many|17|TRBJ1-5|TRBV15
CATSMNPGQLSNQPQHF
TGTGCCACCAGCATGAATCCGGGACAGCTTAGCAATCAGCCCCAGCATTTT
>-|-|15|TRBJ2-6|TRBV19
CASSFVQAGANVLTF
TGTGCCAGCAGTTTCGTACAAGCTGGGGCCAACGTCCTGACTTTC
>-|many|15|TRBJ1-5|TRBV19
CASSMPQYSNQPQHF
TGTGCCAGTAGTATGCCACAGTATAGCAATCAGCCCCAGCATTTT
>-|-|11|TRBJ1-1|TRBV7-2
CASSFRGEAFF
TGTGCCAGCAGCTTTCGGGGCGAAGCTTTCTTT
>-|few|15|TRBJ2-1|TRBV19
CASSIWGDSYNEQFF
TGTGCCAGTAGTATATGGGGGGACAGCTACAATGAGCAGTTCTTC
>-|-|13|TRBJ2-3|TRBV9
CASSVSSGDTQYF
TGTGCCAGCAGCGTATCAAGCGGAGATACGCAGTATTTT
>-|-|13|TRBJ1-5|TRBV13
CASSRGGGQPQHF
TGTGCCAGCAGCCGGGGGGGGGGCCAGCCCCAGCATTTT
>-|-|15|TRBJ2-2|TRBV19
CASTQGGELTGELFF
TGTGCCAGTACCCAAGGGGGAGAACTCACCGGGGAGCTGTTTTTT
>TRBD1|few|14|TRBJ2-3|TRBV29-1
CSAQRTGSTDTQYF
TGCAGCGCCCAGAGGACAGGGAGCACAGATACGCAGTATTTT
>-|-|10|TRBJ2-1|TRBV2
CASSDTVQFF
TGTGCCAGCAGTGACACAGTGCAGTTCTTC
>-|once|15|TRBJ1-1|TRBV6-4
CASSDSSAGETEAFF
TGTGCCAGCAGTGACTCGAGTGCGGGAGAGACTGAAGCTTTCTTT
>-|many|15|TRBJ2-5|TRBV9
CASSVGGGGQETQYF
TGTGCCAGCAGCGTAGGTGGGGGGGGCCAGGAGACCCAGTACTTC
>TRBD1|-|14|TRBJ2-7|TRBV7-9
CASSVSDRGYEQYF
TGTGCCAGCAGCGTAAGCGACAGGGGATACGAGCAGTACTTC
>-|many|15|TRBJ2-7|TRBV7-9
CASSLALSGNYEQYF
TGTGCCAGCAGCTTAGCACTCAGTGGCAACTACGAGCAGTACTTC
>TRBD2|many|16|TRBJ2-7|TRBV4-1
CASSQGSGGMYYEQYF
TGCGCCAGCAGCCAAGGTAGCGGGGGGATGTACTACGAGCAGTACTTC
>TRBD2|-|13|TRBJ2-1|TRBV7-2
CASSTETSGRPLF
TGTGCCAGCAGCACCGAAACTAGCGGGAGGCCGCTCTTC
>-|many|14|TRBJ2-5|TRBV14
CASSRFELAETQYF
TGTGCCAGCAGCCGCTTTGAGCTAGCTGAGACCCAGTACTTC
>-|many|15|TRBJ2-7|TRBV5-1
CASSLPEQGFDEQYF
TGCGCCAGCAGCTTGCCGGAGCAGGGATTCGACGAGCAGTACTTC
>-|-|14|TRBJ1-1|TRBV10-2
CASSYRIMNTEAFF
TGTGCCAGCAGTTACCGGATAATGAACACTGAAGCTTTCTTT
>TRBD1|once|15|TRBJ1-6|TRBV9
CASSAQGSDNSPLHF
TGTGCCAGCAGCGCACAGGGGTCGGATAATTCACCCCTCCACTTT
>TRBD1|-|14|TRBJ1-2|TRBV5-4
CASSRTRGPYGYTF
TGCGCCAGCAGCCGGACCAGGGGGCCATATGGCTACACCTTC
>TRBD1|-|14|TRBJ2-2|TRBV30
CAWRRQGMPGELFF
TGTGCCTGGAGACGACAGGGGATGCCCGGGGAGCTGTTTTTT
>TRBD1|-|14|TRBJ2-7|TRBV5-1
CASNDGTGSYEQYF
TGCGCCAGCAACGATGGGACAGGCTCCTACGAGCAGTACTTC
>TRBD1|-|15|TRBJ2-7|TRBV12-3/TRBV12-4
CATSSTGGISYEQYF
TGTGCCACCTCCTCGACAGGGGGGATTTCCTACGAGCAGTACTTC
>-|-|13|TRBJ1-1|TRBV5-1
CASSLGQISEAFF
TGCGCCAGCAGCTTGGGCCAGATTTCTGAAGCTTTCTTT
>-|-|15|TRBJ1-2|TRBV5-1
CASSLGDRPNYGYTF
TGCGCCAGCAGCTTGGGAGACAGACCTAACTATGGCTACACCTTC
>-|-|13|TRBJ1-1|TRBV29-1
CSADGSLNTEAFF
TGCAGCGCCGACGGGTCCTTGAACACTGAAGCTTTCTTT
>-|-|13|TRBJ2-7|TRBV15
CATSRVGQGEQYF
TGTGCCACCAGCAGAGTGGGACAAGGCGAGCAGTACTTC
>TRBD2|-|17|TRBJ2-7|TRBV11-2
CASSSKRLAGGTYEQYF
TGTGCCAGCAGCTCCAAGCGCCTAGCGGGGGGTACCTACGAGCAGTACTTC
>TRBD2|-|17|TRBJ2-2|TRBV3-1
CASSHPSGGVGTGELFF
TGTGCCAGCAGCCACCCTAGCGGGGGGGTGGGCACCGGGGAGCTGTTTTTT
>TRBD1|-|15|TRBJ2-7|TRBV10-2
CASSGRDRGGYEQYF
TGCGCCAGCAGCGGGAGGGACAGGGGCGGGTACGAGCAGTACTTC
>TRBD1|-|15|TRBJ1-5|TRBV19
CASTPDRLSNQPQHF
TGTGCCAGTACCCCGGACAGGTTAAGCAATCAGCCCCAGCATTTT
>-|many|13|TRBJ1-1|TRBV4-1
CASSQAKRTEAFF
TGCGCCAGCAGCCAAGCAAAGAGGACTGAAGCTTTCTTT
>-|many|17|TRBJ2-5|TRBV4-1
CASSQGTLQGTQETQYF
TGCGCCAGCAGCCAAGGGACCCTACAGGGAACCCAAGAGACCCAGTACTTC
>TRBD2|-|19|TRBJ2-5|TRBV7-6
CVSSRRASGGPGHQETQYF
TGTGTCAGCAGCCGTCGGGCTAGCGGGGGGCCAGGTCACCAAGAGACCCAGTACTTC
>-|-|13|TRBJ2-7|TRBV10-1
CASSGGHSYDQYF
TGCGCCAGCAGTGGGGGACATTCCTACGATCAGTACTTC
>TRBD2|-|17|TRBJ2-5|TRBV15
CATSRDLSGGAMETQYF
TGTGCCACCAGCAGAGATCTTAGCGGGGGGGCAATGGAGACCCAGTACTTC
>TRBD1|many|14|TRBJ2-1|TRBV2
CASSPETGDNEQFF
TGTGCCAGCAGCCCGGAAACAGGGGACAATGAGCAGTTCTTC
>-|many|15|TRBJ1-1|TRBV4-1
CASSQVGGWVTEAFF
TGCGCCAGCAGCCAAGTCGGAGGCTGGGTCACTGAAGCTTTCTTT
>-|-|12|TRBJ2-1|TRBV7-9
CASSYTQGEQFF
TGTGCCAGCAGCTATACACAGGGAGAGCAGTTCTTC
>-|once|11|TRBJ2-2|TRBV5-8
CASSEPGELFF
TGTGCCAGCAGTGAGCCCGGGGAGCTGTTTTTT
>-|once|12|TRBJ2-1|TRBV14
CASSLLLNEQFF
TGTGCCAGCAGCCTTTTGTTGAATGAGCAGTTCTTC
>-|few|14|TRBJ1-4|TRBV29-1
CSVAGGTPNEKLFF
TGCAGCGTTGCGGGGGGGACCCCTAATGAAAAACTGTTTTTT
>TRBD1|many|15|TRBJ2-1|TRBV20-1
CSATMGQGWGNEQFF
TGCAGTGCTACCATGGGACAGGGGTGGGGCAATGAGCAGTTCTTC
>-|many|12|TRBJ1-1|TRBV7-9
CASSLAGTEAFF
TGTGCCAGCAGCCTGGCCGGAACTGAAGCTTTCTTT
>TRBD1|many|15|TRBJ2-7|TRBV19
CASSIGQGAAYEQYF
TGTGCCAGTAGTATAGGGCAGGGGGCCGCCTACGAGCAGTACTTC
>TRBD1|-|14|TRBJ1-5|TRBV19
CASSIGTGNQPQHF
TGTGCCAGTAGTATCGGGACAGGGAATCAGCCCCAGCATTTT
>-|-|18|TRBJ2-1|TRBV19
CASSISSRGPETYNEQFF
TGTGCCAGTAGTATTTCGTCTCGGGGGCCAGAAACCTACAATGAGCAGTTCTTC